This entry features one TCR beta chain sequence. This sample is part of a study of radiation and T cells in renal cell carcinoma. Noted time point: baseline pretreatment blood. The treatment: 15 Gy SBRT to primary tumor, nephrectomy 4 weeks later. Method: immunoSEQ multiplex PCR; TCRdb's copy keeps in-frame clones and lacks some. The profile shows just over 95,000 clones, approximately 86% of them singletons. V gave up 2 bases and J gave up 7 bases; unmatched junction bases: 7. The CDR3 covers 15 residues. Germline V lookup: CDR1 SNHLY, CDR2 FYNNEI. J is TRBJ2-2 and V is TRBV2; 7 positions agree with TRBD2. The source material was blood, sampled from a patient whose treatment included radiotherapy and nephrectomy. The TCR sequence derives from a man aged 45 to 65 with renal cell carcinoma. CDR3 protein: CASSEREGFVGELFF. CDR3 nucleotides: TGTGCCAGCAGTGAAAGGGAGGGGTTTGTCGGGGAGCTGTTTTTT.